The 10 T cell receptor beta chains below all came from one sample that was sequenced in a study of OX40 agonist ivuxolimab in advanced cancers. Sequenced by immunoSEQ multiplex PCR; TCRdb stores in-frame clones only, minus some. This sample has around 84,000 clones; around 93% occur once, and the top ten carry 9.5% to 12%. The starting material was CD4+ or CD8+ T cells sorted from blood, obtained in a trial of the OX40 agonist ivuxolimab. The receptors derive from an adult with an advanced solid tumor such as melanoma, head and neck, liver or kidney cancer.

The V and J genes are TRBV2 and TRBJ1-1, with D hard to call. Trimming removed 4 bases from V and 4 bases from J, with 10 bases in between. Germline values: CDR1 SNHLY, CDR2 FYNNEI. The CDR3 extends over 13 amino acids. The CDR3 DNA is TGTGCCAGCAGTGTCCCGGGCGGCACTGAAGCTTTCTTT. Protein: CASSVPGGTEAFF.

The V gene is TRBV9, the J gene TRBJ2-5; 7 nucleotides match TRBD1. The germline V gene has CDR1 SGDLS and CDR2 YYNGEE. The CDR3 contains 15 residues. With V trimmed by 4 bases and J by 5 bases, 11 bases remained unmatched. The CDR3 region is CASSYRQGLGETQYF. In DNA, the CDR3 is TGTGCCAGCAGCTACCGACAGGGATTGGGGGAGACCCAGTACTTC.

This clone was seen once. The chain links TRBV6-5 to TRBJ1-6; 10 nucleotides match TRBD1. With V trimmed by 0 bases and J by 7 bases, 0 bases remained unmatched. Per germline, CDR1 MNHEY and CDR2 SVGAGI. This CDR3 region has 15 residues. CDR3 sequence (DNA): TGTGCCAGCAGTTACTCGACAGGGGGCAATTCACCCCTCCACTTT. As protein: CASSYSTGGNSPLHF.

This chain links TRBV7-7 with TRBJ2-7, with D unresolved. Germline CDR1 SSHAT, CDR2 FNYEAQ (reference sequence). V was pared by 1 base and J by 2 bases, with 6 bases between. The CDR3 sequence is 13 residues long. The CDR3 loop reads CASSLGRTYEQYF. The CDR3 nucleotides read TGTGCCAGCAGCTTAGGCAGGACCTACGAGCAGTACTTC.

The CDR3 nucleotides are TGTGCCAGCGGGACCCTGAGCTCCTACGAGCAGTACTTC. Its protein product is CASGTLSSYEQYF. The chain is built from TRBV6-5 and TRBJ2-7; D tentatively fits TRBD1 or TRBD2 (5 bases each). Germline V gene lookup returns CDR1 MNHEY and CDR2 SVGAGI. Trimming removed 8 bases at V and 0 bases at J, with 11 bases between. The CDR3 is 13 amino acids.

The V and J genes are TRBV10-1 and TRBJ1-1; tentative D call: TRBD1 (5 bases). The CDR3 totals 16 residues. Germline loops: CDR1 WNHNN, CDR2 SYGVQD (reference sequence). Trimming left V 3 bases short and J 3 bases short, with 17 bases between. The CDR3 coding sequence is TGCGCCAGCAGTGACCCCCCGACGTCGGGGGACACTGAAGCTTTCTTT. Translating gives CASSDPPTSGDTEAFF.

In its sample, this clone was seen once. The chain joins TRBV12-5 to TRBJ1-6, with TRBD1 as a possible D gene (6 bases). Germline-derived CDR1 and CDR2 are LGHNT and FRNRAP. Trimming left V 2 bases short and J 7 bases short, with 30 bases between. This CDR3 has 21 residues. The CDR3 DNA follows: TGTGCTAGTGGTTTGACGATCACTACGCCCATAGAGACAGGAGGAAATTCACCCCTCCACTTT. Protein: CASGLTITTPIETGGNSPLHF.

The chain uses TRBV6-5 and TRBJ1-1, with D tentatively TRBD1 (6 bases). V was shortened by 5 bases and J by 4 bases, with 14 bases between the two germline ends. The CDR3 is 14 amino acids. Germline-derived CDR1 and CDR2 are MNHEY and SVGAGI. CDR3: CASSVTGTGTEAFF. Here the CDR3 DNA reads TGTGCCAGCAGTGTCACAGGGACCGGCACTGAAGCTTTCTTT.

J is TRBJ2-5 and V is TRBV19, with 8 bases aligning to TRBD2. Trimming at V came to 6 bases and at J to 5 bases, leaving 11 bases not matched to a gene. The CDR3 spans 15 residues. In germline, CDR1 is LNHDA, CDR2 SQIVND (reference sequence). CDR3 DNA: TGTGCCAGTAGCCCCTCGGCGGGGGGTCCCGAGACCCAGTACTTC. It specifies CASSPSAGGPETQYF.

This rearrangement joins TRBV7-9 to TRBJ1-3; D ambiguous. The CDR3 loop spans 15 amino acids. CDR1 and CDR2 (germline): SEHNR, FQNEAQ (reference sequence). Trimming removed 1 base from V and 0 bases from J, with 7 bases in between. The CDR3 is CASSLETDSGNTIYF. DNA of the CDR3: TGTGCCAGCAGCTTAGAGACGGACTCTGGAAACACCATATATTTT.